The 19 T cell receptor beta chains below come from one sample, sequenced in a study of Ad26.COV2.S vaccination and SARS-CoV-2 variants (dated by TCRdb to the early 2020s). The library was made by the immunoSEQ multiplex PCR assay. TCRdb re-hosts the immuneACCESS table, in-frame sequences only. Its copies lack some clones; in the studies checked, an unresolved V gene accounts for under half of them, and the cause for the rest is not known. Recorded for this sample are 380,000 or so clones; around nine tenths of them occurred a single time. Roughly 5% of the sample comes from the top ten. The treatment or condition label of this sample denotes: over 15 received Ad26.COV2.S at low or high dose, single or two shots; several received placebo; per-sample allocation not given. Repertoires of vaccine and placebo recipients were sequenced from samples taken on day 63 after the first injection. The sequences come from peripheral blood, collected in a trial of Ad26.COV2.S vaccine versus placebo. These receptors were collected from a person aged 18-65 years who received the Ad26.COV2.S COVID-19 vaccine or a placebo.

As concerns this clone: Other DNA sequences in the same sample also yield this CDR3. V and J are TRBV19 and TRBJ1-1, with D tentatively TRBD1 (5 bases). Per germline, CDR1 LNHDA and CDR2 SQIVND (reference sequence). CDR3 length: 12 amino acids. The V end was cut by 1 base, the J end by 7 bases, with 7 bases between. In DNA form, the CDR3 reads TGTGCCAGTAGTATAGGGGGCAGTGAAGCTTTCTTT. Amino acid sequence: CASSIGGSEAFF. Variable domain in full (rest from reference TRBV19 and TRBJ1-1): DGGITQSPKYLFRKEGQNVTLSCEQNLNHDAMYWYRQDPGQGLRLIYYSQIVNDFQKGDIAEGYSVSREKKESFPLTVTSAQKNPTAFYLCASSIGGSEAFFGQGTRLTVV.

The chain uses TRBV30 and TRBJ1-1, with D possibly matching TRBD1 (5 bases). The CDR3 covers 13 residues. Per the germline V gene, CDR1 is GTSNPN and CDR2 is SVGIG (reference sequence). V lost 2 bases, J lost 5 bases, and 12 bases lay in between. The CDR3 DNA reads TGTGCCTGGAGTCACGAAGAGGGGACTGAAGCTTTCTTT. Encoded protein: CAWSHEEGTEAFF.

V usage is TRBV3-1 (or the pseudogene TRBV3-2) and J usage is TRBJ2-3; D assignment may be TRBD1 or TRBD2 (8 bases each). Trimming took 4 bases from V and 3 from J, leaving 14 bases between them. Looked up from germline, CDR1 is LGHDT and CDR2 is YNNKEL (reference sequence). There are 15 residues in the CDR3. CDR3 amino acids: CASSRQGTRTDTQYF. Written as DNA, the CDR3 is TGTGCCAGCAGCCGACAGGGGACTAGGACAGATACGCAGTATTTT.

V gene TRBV4-3 combines with J gene TRBJ2-7; D gene uncertain. Germline V lookup: CDR1 LGHNA, CDR2 YSLEER. This CDR3 has 13 amino acids. V dropped 3 bases and J dropped 0 bases, with 6 bases sitting between them. CDR3 loop: CASSQSVSYEQYF. As DNA, the CDR3 is TGCGCCAGCAGCCAGTCTGTCTCCTACGAGCAGTACTTC.

V usage is TRBV4-1 and J usage is TRBJ1-1; tentatively, D is TRBD1 (6 bases). Germline loops: CDR1 MGHRA, CDR2 YSYEKL. Trimming pared 4 bases from V and 2 bases from J, leaving 11 bases between. This CDR3 comprises 14 residues. CDR3 in DNA: TGCGCCAGCAGCCCCTACAGGGAAAACACTGAAGCTTTCTTT. Encoded protein: CASSPYRENTEAFF.

The rearrangement uses TRBV2 and TRBJ2-5; TRBD2 aligns across 12 bases. Trimming at V came to 3 bases and at J to 5 bases, leaving 7 bases not matched to a gene. Germline CDR1 SNHLY, CDR2 FYNNEI. CDR3 size: 16 residues. CDR3 nucleotides: TGTGCCAGCAGTGATATGGCTAGCGGGGGGGCTGAGACCCAGTACTTC. The encoded protein is CASSDMASGGAETQYF.

This sequence joins TRBV30 and TRBJ1-4; 8 bases align to TRBD1. This CDR3 is built from 14 residues. V lost 1 base, J lost 14 bases, and 12 bases stayed unmatched. The germline gives CDR1 GTSNPN, CDR2 SVGIG (reference sequence). DNA of the CDR3: TGTGCCTGGAGTGGCGTGACAGGGGCATCGGGGCTGTTTTTT. This encodes CAWSGVTGASGLFF.

The chain joins TRBV6-6 to TRBJ2-1, with D possibly TRBD2 on 6 matching bases. The V and J ends lost 7 bases and 6 bases respectively, with 13 bases between them. The germline CDR1 and CDR2 sequences are MNHNY and SVGAGI (reference sequence). This CDR3 spans 13 amino acids. CDR3 sequence (DNA): TGTGCCAGCACTAAATCGCGGGGCAATGAGCAGTTCTTC. It is translated as CASTKSRGNEQFF.

This rearrangement joins TRBV5-1 to TRBJ2-7; TRBD2 matches at 7 bases. Trimming at V came to 4 bases and at J to 3 bases, leaving 13 bases not matched to a gene. In germline, CDR1 is SGHRS, CDR2 YFSETQ. CDR3 length: 16 amino acids. The CDR3 is CASSPREVTQDYEQYF. The CDR3 DNA is TGCGCCAGCAGCCCCCGGGAGGTAACTCAGGACTACGAGCAGTACTTC.

The rearrangement joins TRBV4-2 to TRBJ1-2; no reliable D call. Germline-derived CDR1 and CDR2 are LGHNA and YNFKEQ. V lost 0 bases and J 4 bases, leaving 9 bases between the germline ends. The length of the CDR3 is 14 residues. The CDR3 DNA reads TGTGCCAGCAGCCAAGAATCGACCTTCTATGGCTACACCTTC. Residues: CASSQESTFYGYTF.

The chain uses TRBV7-8 and TRBJ1-2; D ambiguous. This CDR3 has 15 amino acids. CDR1 is SGHVS, CDR2 FQNEAQ, per germline. The germline V and J ends were trimmed by 2 bases and 8 bases, with 18 bases remaining between them. The CDR3 region is CASSLFADSLLGYTF. In nucleotides, the CDR3 is TGTGCCAGCAGCTTATTTGCGGACTCCCTTCTCGGCTACACCTTC.

This clone appeared a few times. The chain is built from TRBV4-3 and TRBJ2-6; D is uncertain. V was clipped by 2 bases and J by 3 bases, with 5 bases between them. The CDR3 totals 14 residues. Germline V gene lookup returns CDR1 LGHNA and CDR2 YSLEER. The chain's CDR3 is CASSQSHGANVLTF. The CDR3 nucleotides are TGCGCCAGCAGCCAAAGTCATGGGGCCAACGTCCTGACTTTC.

The rearrangement links TRBV5-6 to TRBJ1-3; 9 nucleotides match TRBD1. CDR1 is SGHDT and CDR2 is YYEEEE in the germline V gene. Trimming at V came to 5 bases and at J to 0 bases, leaving 9 bases not matched to a gene. The CDR3 extends over 17 amino acids. The CDR3 DNA follows: TGTGCCAGCAGTTTGATCCGGGACAGGGTCTCTGGAAACACCATATATTTT. This gives the protein CASSLIRDRVSGNTIYF.

The chain couples TRBV6-1 to TRBJ2-7; 7 bases align to TRBD2. V trimming: 0 bases; J trimming: 6 bases; junction bases outside the gene matches: 11. The V gene's germline CDR1 is MNHNS and CDR2 SASEGT. The CDR3 covers 16 residues. In DNA form, the CDR3 reads TGTGCCAGCAGTGAAGCGCTTGCCAGCGGGAACGGCGAGCAGTACTTC. It is translated as CASSEALASGNGEQYF.

The chain is built from TRBV6-5 and TRBJ2-5; 9 positions match TRBD2. In germline, CDR1 is MNHEY, CDR2 SVGAGI. The CDR3 is 15 amino acids. The junction had 6 bases not matched to a gene; V was cut back by 3 bases and J by 4 bases. The CDR3 reads CASSYQRGVGETQYF. In DNA form, the CDR3 reads TGTGCCAGCAGTTATCAGCGGGGGGTAGGAGAGACCCAGTACTTC.

The chain uses TRBV28 and TRBJ2-3; D not certain. CDR3 size: 16 residues. The germline CDR1 and CDR2 sequences are MDHEN and SYDVKM. V shed 5 bases and J shed 0 bases, with 15 bases lying between them. CDR3 loop: CASSKNGLGSTDTQYF. In nucleotides, the CDR3 is TGTGCCAGCAGTAAAAACGGGCTGGGAAGCACAGATACGCAGTATTTT.

This chain joins TRBV7-9 and TRBJ1-1, with TRBD1 matching 8 bases. V shed 4 bases, J shed 4 bases, and the junction held 8 bases outside the gene matches. This CDR3 is built from 15 residues. From germline, CDR1 is SEHNR and CDR2 FQNEAQ (reference sequence). CDR3 region: CASSSWTGFSTEAFF. The CDR3 DNA sequence: TGTGCCAGCAGCTCTTGGACAGGGTTCAGCACTGAAGCTTTCTTT.

This chain uses TRBV7-8 with TRBJ1-6; TRBD1 matches 12 bases. The CDR3 length is 19 residues. Germline-derived CDR1 and CDR2 are SGHVS and FQNEAQ. The V and J ends lost 0 bases and 6 bases, in that order; junction bases with no gene match: 9. DNA for the CDR3: TGTGCCAGCAGCTTAGCGAGTAGGGGACAGGGGGCTGGTAATTCACCCCTCCACTTT. It translates to CASSLASRGQGAGNSPLHF. Using reference TRBV7-8 and TRBJ1-6 for the parts outside the CDR3, the full variable domain is GAGVSQSPRYKVAKRGQDVALRCDPISGHVSLFWYQQALGQGPEFLTYFQNEAQLDKSGLPSDRFFAERPEGSVSTLKIQRTQQEDSAVYLCASSLASRGQGAGNSPLHFGNGTRLTVT.

This clone was observed once. V usage is TRBV12-5 and J usage is TRBJ2-2; TRBD1 matches at 7 bases. The CDR3 spans 14 residues. Trimming took 5 bases from V and 4 from J; bases not matched to a gene: 4. Germline CDR1 and CDR2: LGHNT and FRNRAP. In DNA form, the CDR3 reads TGTGCTAGTGGTGCCAGGGGGAGCACCGGGGAGCTGTTTTTT. This gives the protein CASGARGSTGELFF.